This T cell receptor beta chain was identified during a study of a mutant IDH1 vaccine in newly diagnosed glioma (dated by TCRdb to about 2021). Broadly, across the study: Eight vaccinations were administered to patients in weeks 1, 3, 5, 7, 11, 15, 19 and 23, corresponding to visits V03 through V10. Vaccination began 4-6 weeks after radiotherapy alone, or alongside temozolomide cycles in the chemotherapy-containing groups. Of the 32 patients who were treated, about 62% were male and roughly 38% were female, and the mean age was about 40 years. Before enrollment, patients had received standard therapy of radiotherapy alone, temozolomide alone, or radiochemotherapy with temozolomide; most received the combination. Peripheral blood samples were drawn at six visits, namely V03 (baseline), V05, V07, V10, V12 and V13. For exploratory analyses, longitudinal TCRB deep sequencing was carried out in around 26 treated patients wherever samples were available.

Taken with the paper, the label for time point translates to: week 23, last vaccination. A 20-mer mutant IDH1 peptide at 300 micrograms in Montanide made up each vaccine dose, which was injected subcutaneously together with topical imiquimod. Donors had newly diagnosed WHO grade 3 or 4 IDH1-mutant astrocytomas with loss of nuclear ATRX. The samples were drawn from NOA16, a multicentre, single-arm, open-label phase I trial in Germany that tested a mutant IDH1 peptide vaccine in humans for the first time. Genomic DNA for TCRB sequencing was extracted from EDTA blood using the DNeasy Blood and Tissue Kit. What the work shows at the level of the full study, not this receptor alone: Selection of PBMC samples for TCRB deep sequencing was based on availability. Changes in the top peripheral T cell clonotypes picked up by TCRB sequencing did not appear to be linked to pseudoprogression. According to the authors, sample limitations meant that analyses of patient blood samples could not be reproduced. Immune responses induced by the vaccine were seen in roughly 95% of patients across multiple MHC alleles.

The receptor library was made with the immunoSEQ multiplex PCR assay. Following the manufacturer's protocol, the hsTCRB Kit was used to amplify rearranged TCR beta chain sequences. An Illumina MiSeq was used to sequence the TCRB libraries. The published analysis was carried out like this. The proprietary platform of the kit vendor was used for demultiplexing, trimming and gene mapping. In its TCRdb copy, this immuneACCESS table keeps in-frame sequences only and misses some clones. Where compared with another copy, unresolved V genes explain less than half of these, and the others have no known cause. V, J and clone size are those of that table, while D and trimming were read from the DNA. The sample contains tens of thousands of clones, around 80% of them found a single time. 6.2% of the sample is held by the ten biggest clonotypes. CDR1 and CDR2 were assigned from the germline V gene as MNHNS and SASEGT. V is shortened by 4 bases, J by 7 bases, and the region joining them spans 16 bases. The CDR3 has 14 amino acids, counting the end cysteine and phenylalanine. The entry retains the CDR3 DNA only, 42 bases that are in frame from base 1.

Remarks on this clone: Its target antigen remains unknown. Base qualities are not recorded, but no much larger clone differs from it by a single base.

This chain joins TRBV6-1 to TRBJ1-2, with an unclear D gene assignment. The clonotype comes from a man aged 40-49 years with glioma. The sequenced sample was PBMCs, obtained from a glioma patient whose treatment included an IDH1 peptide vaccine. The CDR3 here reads CASSGAWLVGGYTF. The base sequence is TGTGCCAGCAGTGGTGCTTGGCTCGTCGGTGGCTACACCTTC.